One sample yielded the 31 T cell receptor beta chains listed below, sequenced in a study of spatial heterogeneity in lung cancer. Study results and limitations: Counts of expanded alpha and beta TCRs within tumors tracked the tumor nonsynonymous mutation count.

TCRdb re-called the 5' RACE reads with MiXCR, one entry per CDR3 protein. The table has around 13,000 distinct CDR3 sequences, about 5% seen once; the top ten hold 35% to 40%. No cognate antigen is known for these TCRs. Time point: sample taken at primary tumor resection. The source was lung tumor tissue, collected at surgery. These receptors were collected from a male donor with early-stage non-small cell lung cancer.

This clonotype was seen repeatedly, ten times or more. V is TRBV29-1 and J is TRBJ1-2, with 8 positions matching TRBD1. Germline CDR1 reads SQVTM; CDR2 reads ANQGSEA. This CDR3 is built from 13 residues. V shed 7 bases, J shed 2 bases, and the junction held 6 bases outside the gene matches. DNA of the CDR3: TGCAGCGCCCGGACAGGGACAAACTATGGCTACACCTTC. It specifies CSARTGTNYGYTF.

At least ten counts were recorded for this clonotype. This rearrangement joins TRBV20-1 to TRBJ2-2; TRBD1 matches 7 bases. Germline CDR1 reads DFQATT; CDR2 reads SNEGSKA (reference sequence). The CDR3 is made up of 16 amino acids. After removal of 5 bases from V and 4 bases from J, the junction contained 13 bases not matched to a gene. The chain's CDR3 is CSAPFGGQSLTGELFF. The CDR3 DNA reads as TGCAGTGCTCCGTTTGGGGGACAGTCCCTCACCGGGGAGCTGTTTTTT.

At least ten counts were recorded for this clonotype. The genes are TRBV12-3 or TRBV12-4 and TRBJ2-5; D not certain. Trimming removed 2 bases at V and 3 bases at J, with 7 bases between. The CDR3 spans 13 residues. CDR3 amino acids: CASSLIWEETQYF. The CDR3 DNA reads TGTGCCAGCAGTTTAATATGGGAAGAGACCCAGTACTTC.

This clonotype occurred many times. The rearrangement joins TRBV3-1 to TRBJ2-3; D gene uncertain. The CDR3 has 15 amino acids. Trimming took off 3 bases at V and 0 bases at J, with 10 bases between the two ends. Germline V gene data show CDR1 as LGHDT and CDR2 as YNNKEL (reference sequence). This CDR3 is CASSQALRSTDTQYF. The CDR3 DNA is TGTGCCAGCAGCCAGGCTCTCCGGAGCACAGATACGCAGTATTTT.

This clonotype has at least ten counts. The chain links TRBV12-3 or TRBV12-4 to TRBJ1-1, with 8 bases fitting TRBD1. The CDR3 extends over 15 amino acids. V was clipped by 7 bases and J by 0 bases; unmatched bases: 7. CDR3 amino acids: CASTGGQGLNTEAFF. In nucleotides, the CDR3 is TGTGCCAGCACCGGAGGACAGGGACTGAACACTGAAGCTTTCTTT.

Ten or more counts support this clonotype. The chain employs TRBV20-1 and TRBJ2-3, with TRBD2 matching over 8 bases. J was trimmed by 0 bases and V by 0 bases; bases with no gene match: 11. CDR3 length: 18 amino acids. Germline V gene sequence: CDR1 DFQATT, CDR2 SNEGSKA (reference sequence). The CDR3 spells CSARDRAGGRISTDTQYF. CDR3 in DNA: TGCAGTGCTAGAGATAGGGCGGGGGGACGGATCAGCACAGATACGCAGTATTTT.

This clonotype was detected ten times or more. CDR3 protein: CASSQEHSRTTEAFF. The DNA for the CDR3 is TGCGCCAGCAGCCAAGAACACTCTAGGACCACTGAAGCTTTCTTT. The chain employs TRBV4-3 and TRBJ1-1; no clear D gene. The CDR3 length is 15 residues. Germline V CDR1 and CDR2: LGHNA, YSLEER. V lost 0 bases and J lost 4, with 12 bases in between.

This clonotype occurred many times. The V call is TRBV7-2, the J call TRBJ2-5; 10 bases map to TRBD2. The germline V gene has CDR1 SGHTA and CDR2 FQGNSA. This CDR3 has 14 amino acids. V was pared by 2 bases and J by 5 bases, with 2 bases of the junction left unmatched. CDR3 in amino acids: CASSLLAGAETQYF. The DNA of the CDR3 is TGTGCCAGCAGCTTACTAGCGGGGGCCGAGACCCAGTACTTC. Using reference TRBV7-2 and TRBJ2-5 for the parts outside the CDR3, the full variable domain is GAGVSQSPSNKVTEKGKDVELRCDPISGHTALYWYRQSLGQGLEFLIYFQGNSAPDKSGLPSDRFSAERTGGSVSTLTIQRTQQEDSAVYLCASSLLAGAETQYFGPGTRLLVL.

This clonotype occurred many times. One end of the junction varies from germline; a read error may be responsible. This chain uses TRBV7-7 with TRBJ1-1; TRBD1 might be the D (6 bases). This CDR3 has 13 residues. CDR1 is SSHAT, CDR2 FNYEAQ, per germline (reference sequence). The CDR3 nucleotides read TGTGCTAGCAGCTACAGGGAAAACACTGAAGCTTTCTTT. It codes for CASSYRENTEAFF.

At least ten counts were recorded for this clonotype. Written as DNA, the CDR3 is TGTGCCAGCAGCACAGGAAATTCACCCCTCCACTTT. Protein sequence: CASSTGNSPLHF. The chain recombines TRBV4-2 with TRBJ1-6; weak D call: TRBD1 (5 bases). CDR3 length equals 12 residues. Germline V gene data show CDR1 as LGHNA and CDR2 as YNFKEQ. Trimming took off 5 bases at V and 7 bases at J, with 6 bases between the two ends.

This clonotype was seen repeatedly, ten times or more. The chain uses TRBV24-1 and TRBJ2-7; 7 bases match TRBD1. Germline CDR1 reads KGHDR; CDR2 reads SFDVKD. The V segment lost 9 bases and the J segment 4 bases; nucleotides outside the gene matches: 11. The CDR3 has 14 residues. The CDR3 protein is CATGALGQRYEQYV. The CDR3 region has the DNA TGTGCCACCGGGGCCTTGGGACAGAGATACGAGCAGTACGTC.

This clonotype was recorded at least ten times. The chain combines TRBV6-2 or TRBV6-3 with TRBJ2-5, with 9 bases matching TRBD1. The germline V gene has CDR1 MNHEY and CDR2 SVGEGT. The CDR3 consists of 15 residues. Trimming took 6 bases from V and 5 from J; bases not matched to a gene: 10. The CDR3 loop reads CASSYPGQGWETQYF. As DNA, the CDR3 is TGTGCCAGCAGCTATCCGGGACAGGGATGGGAGACCCAGTACTTC.

This clonotype was found many times. The genes are TRBV4-2 and TRBJ2-7; D is unresolved. This CDR3 region has 12 residues. Germline assignment: CDR1 LGHNA and CDR2 YNFKEQ. The ends were cut back, 1 base at V and 5 bases at J, with 6 bases in the middle. The CDR3 loop reads CASSQVYHEQYF. The CDR3 DNA sequence: TGTGCCAGCAGCCAAGTATATCACGAGCAGTACTTC.

This clonotype appeared many times. This chain uses TRBV6-2 or TRBV6-3 with TRBJ2-1; D not resolved. Germline-derived CDR1 and CDR2 are MNHEY and SVGEGT. V dropped 7 bases and J dropped 0 bases, with 13 bases sitting between them. The CDR3 spans 15 residues. The CDR3 DNA reads TGTGCCAGCAATCGGCGGCTGAGCTCCTACAATGAGCAGTTCTTC. Amino acids: CASNRRLSSYNEQFF.

This clonotype was seen ten or more times. The chain joins TRBV6-2 or TRBV6-3 to TRBJ2-7; 7 positions agree with TRBD2. The CDR3 sequence is 13 residues long. Losses at the gene ends were 2 bases for V and 6 bases for J; bases not matched to a gene: 4. Germline V lookup: CDR1 MNHEY, CDR2 SVGEGT. The CDR3: CASSYVAGVEQYV. The DNA of the CDR3 is TGTGCCAGCAGTTACGTGGCGGGAGTCGAGCAGTACGTC.

This clonotype is large (0.1 to 1%) by share. The rearrangement links TRBV7-8 to TRBJ1-5, with D maybe TRBD1 (6 bases). CDR3 length: 15 residues. CDR1 and CDR2 from the germline V gene are SGHVS and FQNEAQ. The ends were cut back, 1 base at V and 6 bases at J, with 13 bases in the middle. CDR3 sequence: CASSLERGASQPQHF. CDR3 coding DNA: TGTGCCAGCAGCTTAGAGCGGGGGGCAAGTCAGCCCCAGCATTTT. The entire variable domain, with the rest obtained from reference TRBV7-8 and TRBJ1-5, is as follows: GAGVSQSPRYKVAKRGQDVALRCDPISGHVSLFWYQQALGQGPEFLTYFQNEAQLDKSGLPSDRFFAERPEGSVSTLKIQRTQQEDSAVYLCASSLERGASQPQHFGDGTRLSIL.

This clonotype has just a few counts. The rearrangement links TRBV9 to TRBJ2-5, with 7 bases aligning to TRBD1. The CDR3 is made up of 14 amino acids. V gave up 3 bases and J gave up 1 base; unmatched junction bases: 3. Germline V gene data show CDR1 as SGDLS and CDR2 as YYNGEE. CDR3 protein: CASSADRIQETQYF. In DNA, the CDR3 is TGTGCCAGCAGCGCGGACAGGATCCAAGAGACCCAGTACTTC. The full variable domain, completed using reference TRBV9 and TRBJ2-5, is DSGVTQTPKHLITATGQRVTLRCSPRSGDLSVYWYQQSLDQGLQFLIQYYNGEERAKGNILERFSAQQFPDLHSELNLSSLELGDSALYFCASSADRIQETQYFGPGTRLLVL.

This clonotype was detected ten times or more. The chain recombines TRBV12-3 or TRBV12-4 with TRBJ2-5; TRBD2 matches 8 bases. Trimming at V came to 7 bases and at J to 2 bases, leaving 9 bases not matched to a gene. This CDR3 region has 15 residues. The DNA of the CDR3 is TGTGCCAGCATCCGCGGGGGGCTTGGGCAAGAGACCCAGTACTTC. Translating it yields CASIRGGLGQETQYF.

There are many counts of this clonotype. The chain couples TRBV10-3 to TRBJ2-7; 8 nucleotides align to TRBD1. This CDR3 has 14 amino acids. Germline loops: CDR1 ENHRY, CDR2 SYGVKD. J lost 2 bases, V lost 6 bases, and 6 bases had no gene match. CDR3 nucleotides: TGTGCCATCAGCGCCGGACAGGGAACCTACGAGCAGTACGTC. It yields the protein CAISAGQGTYEQYV.

By its share, this clonotype is medium-sized. This chain joins TRBV20-1 and TRBJ1-1, with 7 bases identical to TRBD1. CDR1 is DFQATT, CDR2 SNEGSKA, per germline (reference sequence). There are 12 residues in the CDR3. The J segment lost 5 bases and the V segment lost 8 bases, leaving 8 bases of the junction unmatched. The CDR3 DNA sequence: TGCAGTAAAAAACAGGGGACGACTGAAGCTTTCTTT. Translated, it gives CSKKQGTTEAFF.

This clonotype has a count of ten or more. The genes are TRBV20-1 and TRBJ2-1; D gene uncertain. Germline V gene sequence: CDR1 DFQATT, CDR2 SNEGSKA (reference sequence). The CDR3 totals 12 residues. V lost 2 bases and J lost 6, with 8 bases in between. Written as DNA, the CDR3 is TGCAGTGCTAGAACCCATTCCAATGAGCAGTTCTTC. Translating it yields CSARTHSNEQFF.

This clonotype was recorded at least ten times. The genes are TRBV3-1 and TRBJ2-7, with TRBD1 matching over 7 bases. Unmatched junction bases numbered 7, after V lost 10 bases and J lost 7 bases. CDR1 LGHDT and CDR2 YNNKEL come from the germline V gene (reference sequence). The CDR3 totals 11 residues. This CDR3 reads CATSTGVEQYF. Written as DNA, the CDR3 is TGTGCCACCTCCACAGGGGTTGAGCAGTACTTC.

This clonotype was recorded many times. The rearrangement links TRBV7-2 to TRBJ1-5, with D possibly matching TRBD1 (5 bases). CDR3 length: 15 residues. Trimming cost V 5 bases and J 1 base, with 12 bases left between them. Germline values: CDR1 SGHTA, CDR2 FQGNSA. The CDR3 spells CASSRGGTSNQPQHF. The CDR3, as DNA: TGTGCCAGCAGCCGGGGGGGAACGAGCAATCAGCCCCAGCATTTT.

There are many counts of this clonotype. The gene calls are TRBV30 and TRBJ2-2, with 9 bases fitting TRBD1. Germline trimming cut 2 bases from V and 6 bases from J; bases unmatched to any gene: 7. The CDR3 consists of 15 residues. Germline loops: CDR1 GTSNPN, CDR2 SVGIG (reference sequence). The CDR3: CAWSKGQGVSGELFF. In DNA form, the CDR3 reads TGTGCCTGGAGTAAGGGACAGGGAGTCTCCGGGGAGCTGTTTTTT.

This clonotype showed up just a few times. J is TRBJ1-5 and V is TRBV12-3 or TRBV12-4, with a tentative D call TRBD1 (6 bases). The CDR3 contains 14 residues. Trimming removed 8 bases from V and 3 bases from J, with 14 bases in between. The CDR3: CASGRGSINQPQHF. The CDR3 DNA reads TGTGCCAGCGGCAGGGGCAGTATCAATCAGCCCCAGCATTTT.

This clonotype was seen repeatedly, ten times or more. This chain links TRBV6-5 with TRBJ1-1; D perhaps matches TRBD1 (6 bases). Deletions cut 6 bases from V and 4 bases from J, with 18 bases between. CDR3 size: 15 residues. Germline V CDR1 and CDR2: MNHEY, SVGAGI. The CDR3 DNA follows: TGTGCCAGCAGCCGCGCGGGGGGCCGAGTCACTGAAGCTTTCTTT. This encodes CASSRAGGRVTEAFF.

This clonotype ranks as medium-sized. The genes are TRBV5-4 and TRBJ2-5; 13 bases map to TRBD2. In germline, CDR1 is SGHNT, CDR2 YYREEE (reference sequence). CDR3 size: 15 residues. The V gene end was trimmed by 4 bases and the J gene end by 5 bases; junction bases not matched to a gene: 5. The CDR3 DNA reads as TGTGCCAGCAGCCGGGGACTAGCGGGACAGGAGACCCAGTACTTC. This codes for CASSRGLAGQETQYF.

This clonotype was counted ten times or more. The genes are TRBV20-1 and TRBJ2-2; D not certain. V lost 5 bases and J 7 bases, leaving 14 bases between the germline ends. Germline CDR1 reads DFQATT; CDR2 reads SNEGSKA (reference sequence). CDR3 length: 13 amino acids. The CDR3 is CSARPSGGGELFF. The DNA for the CDR3 is TGCAGTGCTCGTCCTTCAGGCGGCGGGGAGCTGTTTTTT.

The table lists this clonotype with many counts. V usage is TRBV5-1 and J usage is TRBJ2-6; D gene ambiguous. The germline CDR1 and CDR2 sequences are SGHRS and YFSETQ. Deletions cut 9 bases from V and 0 bases from J, with 16 bases between. CDR3 length: 16 amino acids. The CDR3 DNA reads as TGCGCCACCTTAGGTCCTGATACCTCTGGGGCCAACGTCCTGACTTTC. Translated, it gives CATLGPDTSGANVLTF.

This clonotype was picked up many times. CDR3 DNA: TGCGCCAGCAGCTTGGCCCGGGCGGGGGGGCCCCCAGATACGCAGTATTTT. The encoded protein is CASSLARAGGPPDTQYF. This rearrangement joins TRBV5-1 to TRBJ2-3; 9 positions agree with TRBD2. CDR1 SGHRS and CDR2 YFSETQ come from the germline V gene. The CDR3 has 17 residues. The ends lost 0 bases at V and 4 bases at J; junction bases unmatched: 9.

This clonotype was observed many times. V usage is TRBV5-1 and J usage is TRBJ2-7; no reliable D call. Germline-derived CDR1 and CDR2 are SGHRS and YFSETQ. There are 14 residues in the CDR3. V lost 0 bases and J lost 1, with 8 bases in between. The CDR3 DNA reads TGCGCCAGCAGCTTGGAGGTGTTTTCCTACGAGCAGTACTTC. This translates into CASSLEVFSYEQYF.